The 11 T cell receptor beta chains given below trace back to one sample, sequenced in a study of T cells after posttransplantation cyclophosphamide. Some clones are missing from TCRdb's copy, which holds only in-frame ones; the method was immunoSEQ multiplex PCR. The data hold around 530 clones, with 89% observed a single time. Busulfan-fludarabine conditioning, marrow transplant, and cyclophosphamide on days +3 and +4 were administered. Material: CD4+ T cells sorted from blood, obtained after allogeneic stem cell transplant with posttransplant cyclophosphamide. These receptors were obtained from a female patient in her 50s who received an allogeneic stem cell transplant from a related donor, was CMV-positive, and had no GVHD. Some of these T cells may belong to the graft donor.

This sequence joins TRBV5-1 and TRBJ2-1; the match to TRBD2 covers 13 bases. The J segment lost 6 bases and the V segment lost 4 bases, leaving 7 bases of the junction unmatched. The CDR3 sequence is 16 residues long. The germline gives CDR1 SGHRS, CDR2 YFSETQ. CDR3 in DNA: TGCGCCAGCAGCGACATACTAGCGGGAGGGGGCAATGAGCAGTTCTTC. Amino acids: CASSDILAGGGNEQFF.

CDR3 sequence: CASGRDRDAEAFF. The DNA of the CDR3 is TGTGCCAGCGGCCGGGACAGGGACGCTGAAGCTTTCTTT. The rearrangement joins TRBV6-1 to TRBJ1-1, with 9 nucleotides matching TRBD1. The ends lost 8 bases at V and 6 bases at J; junction bases unmatched: 7. Per germline, CDR1 MNHNS and CDR2 SASEGT. The CDR3 runs 13 residues.

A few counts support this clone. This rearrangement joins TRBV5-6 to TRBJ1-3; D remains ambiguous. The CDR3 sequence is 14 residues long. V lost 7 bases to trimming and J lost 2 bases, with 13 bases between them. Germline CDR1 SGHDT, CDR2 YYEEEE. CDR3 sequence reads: CASAPRGPGNTIYF. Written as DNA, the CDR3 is TGTGCCAGCGCCCCACGGGGTCCTGGAAACACCATATATTTT.

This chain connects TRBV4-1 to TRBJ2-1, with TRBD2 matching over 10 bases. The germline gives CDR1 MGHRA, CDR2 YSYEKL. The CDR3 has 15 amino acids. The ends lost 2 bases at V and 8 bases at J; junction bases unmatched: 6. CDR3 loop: CASSQSLAGADEQFF. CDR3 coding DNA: TGCGCCAGCAGCCAAAGTCTAGCGGGAGCCGATGAGCAGTTCTTC.

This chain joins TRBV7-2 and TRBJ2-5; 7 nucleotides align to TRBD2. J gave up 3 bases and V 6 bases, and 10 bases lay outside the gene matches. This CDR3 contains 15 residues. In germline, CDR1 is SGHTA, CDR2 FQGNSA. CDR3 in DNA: TGTGCCAGCAGGATAGCGGGTATAACAGAAGAGACCCAGTACTTC. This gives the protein CASRIAGITEETQYF. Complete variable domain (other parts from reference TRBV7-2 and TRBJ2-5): GAGVSQSPSNKVTEKGKDVELRCDPISGHTALYWYRQSLGQGLEFLIYFQGNSAPDKSGLPSDRFSAERTGGSVSTLTIQRTQQEDSAVYLCASRIAGITEETQYFGPGTRLLVL.

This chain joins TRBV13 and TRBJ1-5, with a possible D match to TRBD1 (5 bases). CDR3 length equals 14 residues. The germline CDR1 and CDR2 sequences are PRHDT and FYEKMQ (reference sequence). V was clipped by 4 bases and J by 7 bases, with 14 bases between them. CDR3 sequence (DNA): TGTGCCAGCAGCTCAGGGTGGGTCGGGCAGCCCCAGCATTTT. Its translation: CASSSGWVGQPQHF. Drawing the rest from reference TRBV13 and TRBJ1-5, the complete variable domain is AAGVIQSPRHLIKEKRETATLKCYPIPRHDTVYWYQQGPGQDPQFLISFYEKMQSDKGSIPDRFSAQQFSDYHSELNMSSLELGDSALYFCASSSGWVGQPQHFGDGTRLSIL.

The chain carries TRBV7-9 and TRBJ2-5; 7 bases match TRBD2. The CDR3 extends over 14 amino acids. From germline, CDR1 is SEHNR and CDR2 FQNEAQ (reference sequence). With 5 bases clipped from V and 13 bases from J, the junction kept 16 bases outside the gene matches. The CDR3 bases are TGTGCCAGCAGCCCCCGGACTATGGGGGGGACGTCGTACTTC. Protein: CASSPRTMGGTSYF.

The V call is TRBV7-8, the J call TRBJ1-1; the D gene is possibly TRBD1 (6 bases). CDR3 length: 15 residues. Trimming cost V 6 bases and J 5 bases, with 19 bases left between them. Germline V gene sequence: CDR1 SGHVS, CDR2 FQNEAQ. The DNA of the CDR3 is TGTGCCAGCAGTCTCCCCACAGGGACGAAGACTGAAGCTTTCTTT. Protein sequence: CASSLPTGTKTEAFF.

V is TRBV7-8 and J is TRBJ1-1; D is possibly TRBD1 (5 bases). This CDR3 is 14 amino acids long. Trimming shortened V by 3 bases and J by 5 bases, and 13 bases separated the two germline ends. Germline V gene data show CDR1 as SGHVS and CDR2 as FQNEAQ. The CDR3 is CASSFREGRTEAFF. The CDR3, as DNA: TGTGCCAGCAGCTTCAGGGAAGGGAGGACTGAAGCTTTCTTT.

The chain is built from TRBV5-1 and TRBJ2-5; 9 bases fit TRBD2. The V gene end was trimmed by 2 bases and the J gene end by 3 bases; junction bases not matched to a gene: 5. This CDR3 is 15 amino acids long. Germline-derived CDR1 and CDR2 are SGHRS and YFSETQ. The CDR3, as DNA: TGCGCCAGCAGCTTATTAGCTAGCGGGGAAGAGACCCAGTACTTC. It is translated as CASSLLASGEETQYF.

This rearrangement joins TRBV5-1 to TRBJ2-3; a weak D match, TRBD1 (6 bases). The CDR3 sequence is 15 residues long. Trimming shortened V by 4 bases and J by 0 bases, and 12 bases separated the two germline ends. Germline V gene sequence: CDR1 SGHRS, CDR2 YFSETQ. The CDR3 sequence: CASSRGQTSTDTQYF. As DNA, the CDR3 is TGCGCCAGCAGCCGGGGACAAACTAGCACAGATACGCAGTATTTT.